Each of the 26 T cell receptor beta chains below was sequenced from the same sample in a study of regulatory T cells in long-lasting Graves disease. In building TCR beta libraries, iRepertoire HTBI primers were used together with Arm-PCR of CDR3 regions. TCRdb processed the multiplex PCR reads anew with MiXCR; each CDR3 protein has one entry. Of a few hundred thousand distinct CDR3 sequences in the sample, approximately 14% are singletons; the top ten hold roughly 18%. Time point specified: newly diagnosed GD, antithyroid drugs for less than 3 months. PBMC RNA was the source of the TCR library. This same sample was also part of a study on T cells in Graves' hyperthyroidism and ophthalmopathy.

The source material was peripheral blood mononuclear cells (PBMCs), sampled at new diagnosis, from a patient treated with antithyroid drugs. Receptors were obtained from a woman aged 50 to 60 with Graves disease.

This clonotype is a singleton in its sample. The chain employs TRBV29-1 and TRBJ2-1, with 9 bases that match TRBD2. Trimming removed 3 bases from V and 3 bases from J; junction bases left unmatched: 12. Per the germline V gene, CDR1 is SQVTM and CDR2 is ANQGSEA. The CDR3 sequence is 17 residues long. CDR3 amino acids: CSVEGSGSPPYYNEQFF. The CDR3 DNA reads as TGCAGCGTTGAGGGTAGCGGGAGTCCCCCCTACTACAATGAGCAGTTCTTC.

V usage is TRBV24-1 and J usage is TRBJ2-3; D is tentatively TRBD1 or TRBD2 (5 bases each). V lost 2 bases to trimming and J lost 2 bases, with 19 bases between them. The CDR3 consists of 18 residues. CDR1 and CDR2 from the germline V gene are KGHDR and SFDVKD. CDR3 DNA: TGTGCCACCAGTGATTACGAAGGGACCACCTCGCTCACAGATACGCAGTATTTT. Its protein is CATSDYEGTTSLTDTQYF.

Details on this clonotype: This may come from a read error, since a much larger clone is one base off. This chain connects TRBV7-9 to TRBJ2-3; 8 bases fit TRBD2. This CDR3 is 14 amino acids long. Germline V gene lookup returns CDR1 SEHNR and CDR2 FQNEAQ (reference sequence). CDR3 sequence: CASSESGSTDTRYF. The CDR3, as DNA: TGTGCCAGCAGCGAAAGCGGGAGCACAGATACGCGGTATTTT.

CDR3 amino acids: CSAKQGLSQETQYF. DNA of the CDR3: TGCAGTGCTAAGCAGGGACTCTCCCAAGAGACCCAGTACTTC. The chain uses TRBV20-1 and TRBJ2-5, with D tentatively TRBD2 (6 bases). The CDR3 length is 14 residues. Trimming stripped 4 bases from V and 1 base from J, with 13 bases between. In germline, CDR1 is DFQATT, CDR2 SNEGSKA (reference sequence).

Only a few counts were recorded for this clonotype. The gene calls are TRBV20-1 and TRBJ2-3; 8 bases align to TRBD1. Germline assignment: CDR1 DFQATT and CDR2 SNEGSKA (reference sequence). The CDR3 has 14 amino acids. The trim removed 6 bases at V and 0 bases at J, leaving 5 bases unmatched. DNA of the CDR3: TGCAGTGCAGGACAGGGTAGGAGCACAGATACGCAGTATTTT. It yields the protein CSAGQGRSTDTQYF.

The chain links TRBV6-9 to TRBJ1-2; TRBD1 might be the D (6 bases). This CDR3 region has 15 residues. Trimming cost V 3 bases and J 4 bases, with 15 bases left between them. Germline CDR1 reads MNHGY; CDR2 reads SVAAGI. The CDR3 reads CASSYSRTVPYGYTF. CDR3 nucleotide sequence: TGTGCCAGCAGTTACTCCCGGACAGTTCCCTATGGCTACACCTTC.

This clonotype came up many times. CDR3: CASKSAYEQYF. The CDR3 DNA is TGCGCCAGCAAGTCGGCGTACGAGCAGTACTTC. The J gene is TRBJ2-7, the V gene TRBV5-1; D uncertain. This CDR3 is 11 amino acids long. V gave up 6 bases and J gave up 4 bases, with 8 bases separating them. Germline CDR1 SGHRS, CDR2 YFSETQ.

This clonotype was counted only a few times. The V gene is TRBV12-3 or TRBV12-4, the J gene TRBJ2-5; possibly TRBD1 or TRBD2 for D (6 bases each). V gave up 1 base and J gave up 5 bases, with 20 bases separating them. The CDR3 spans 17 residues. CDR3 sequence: CASSLGRGVRGEETQYF. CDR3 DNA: TGTGCCAGCAGTTTAGGGAGGGGGGTCCGGGGCGAGGAGACCCAGTACTTC.

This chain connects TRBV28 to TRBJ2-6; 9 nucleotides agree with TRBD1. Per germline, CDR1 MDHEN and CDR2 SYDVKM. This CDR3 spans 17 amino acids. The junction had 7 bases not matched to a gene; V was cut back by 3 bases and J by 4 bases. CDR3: CASSFHGTGSGANVLTF. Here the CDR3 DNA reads TGTGCCAGCAGTTTCCACGGGACAGGGTCCGGGGCCAACGTCCTGACTTTC.

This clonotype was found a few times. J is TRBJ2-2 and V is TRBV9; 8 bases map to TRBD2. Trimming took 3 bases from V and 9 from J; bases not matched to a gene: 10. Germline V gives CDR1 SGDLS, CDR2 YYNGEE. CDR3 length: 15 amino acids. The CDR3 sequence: CASSGGAGVSRELFF. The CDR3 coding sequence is TGTGCCAGCAGCGGGGGAGCGGGAGTAAGCCGGGAGCTGTTTTTT.

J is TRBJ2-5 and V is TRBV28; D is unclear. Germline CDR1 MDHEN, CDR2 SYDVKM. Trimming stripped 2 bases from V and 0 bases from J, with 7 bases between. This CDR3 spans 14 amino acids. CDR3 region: CASSLIKYQETQYF. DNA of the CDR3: TGTGCCAGCAGTTTAATAAAGTACCAAGAGACCCAGTACTTC.

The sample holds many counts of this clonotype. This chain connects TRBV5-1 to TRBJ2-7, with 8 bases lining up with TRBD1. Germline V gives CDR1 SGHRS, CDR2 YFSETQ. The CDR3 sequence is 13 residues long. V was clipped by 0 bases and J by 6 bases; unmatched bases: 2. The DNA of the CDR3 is TGCGCCAGCAGCTTGGACAGGGGGACCGAGCAGTACTTC. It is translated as CASSLDRGTEQYF. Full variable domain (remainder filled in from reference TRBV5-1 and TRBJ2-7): KAGVTQTPRYLIKTRGQQVTLSCSPISGHRSVSWYQQTPGQGLQFLFEYFSETQRNKGNFPGRFSGRQFSNSRSEMNVSTLELGDSALYLCASSLDRGTEQYFGPGTRLTVT.

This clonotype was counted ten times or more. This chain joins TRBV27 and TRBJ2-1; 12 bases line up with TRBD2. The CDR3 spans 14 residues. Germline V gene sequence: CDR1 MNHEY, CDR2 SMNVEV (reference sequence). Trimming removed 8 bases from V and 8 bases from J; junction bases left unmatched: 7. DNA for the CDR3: TGTGCCAGCGCCACTAGCGGGAGGATGGATGAGCAGTTCTTC. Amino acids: CASATSGRMDEQFF.

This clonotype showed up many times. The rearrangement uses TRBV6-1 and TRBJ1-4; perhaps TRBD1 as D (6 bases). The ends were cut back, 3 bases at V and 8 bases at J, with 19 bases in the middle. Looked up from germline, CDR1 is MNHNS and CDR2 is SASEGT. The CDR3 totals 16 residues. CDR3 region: CASSDTTPQGTEKLFF. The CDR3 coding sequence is TGTGCCAGCAGTGATACAACGCCGCAGGGGACCGAAAAACTGTTTTTT.

This CDR3 is CASSRATLKDTGNTIYF. The CDR3 DNA sequence: TGCGCCAGCAGCCGCGCGACCCTGAAGGATACTGGAAACACCATATATTTT. This chain connects TRBV5-1 to TRBJ1-3, with D unresolved. The CDR3 runs 17 residues. With 4 bases removed from V and 2 bases from J, the gap between germline ends came to 19 bases. CDR1 is SGHRS, CDR2 YFSETQ, per germline.

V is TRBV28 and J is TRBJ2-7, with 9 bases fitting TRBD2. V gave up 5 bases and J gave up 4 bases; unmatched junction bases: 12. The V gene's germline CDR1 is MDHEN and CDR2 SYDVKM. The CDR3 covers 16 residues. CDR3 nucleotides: TGTGCCAGCAGTACGACTAGCGGCAAGAACCCTTACGAGCAGTACTTC. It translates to CASSTTSGKNPYEQYF.

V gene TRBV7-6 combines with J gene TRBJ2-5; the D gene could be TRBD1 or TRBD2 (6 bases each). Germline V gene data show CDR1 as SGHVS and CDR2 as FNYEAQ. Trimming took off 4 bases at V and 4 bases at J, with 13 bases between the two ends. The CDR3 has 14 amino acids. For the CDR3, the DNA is TGTGCCAGCAGCTCGGAAGGGGGGCCAGAGACCCAGTACTTC. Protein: CASSSEGGPETQYF.

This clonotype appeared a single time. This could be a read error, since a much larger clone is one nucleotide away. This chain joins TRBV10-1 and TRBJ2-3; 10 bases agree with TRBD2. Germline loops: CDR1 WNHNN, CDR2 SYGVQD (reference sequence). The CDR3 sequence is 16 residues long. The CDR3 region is CASSVGLAGAADTRYF. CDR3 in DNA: TGCGCCAGCAGTGTCGGCCTAGCGGGAGCTGCAGATACGCGGTATTTT.

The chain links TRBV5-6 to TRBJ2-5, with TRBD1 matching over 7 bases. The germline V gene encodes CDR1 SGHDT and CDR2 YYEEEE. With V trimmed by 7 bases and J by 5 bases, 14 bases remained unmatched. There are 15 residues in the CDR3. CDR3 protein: CASDGTEQGSETQYF. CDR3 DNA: TGTGCCAGCGACGGGACCGAACAGGGGTCCGAGACCCAGTACTTC.

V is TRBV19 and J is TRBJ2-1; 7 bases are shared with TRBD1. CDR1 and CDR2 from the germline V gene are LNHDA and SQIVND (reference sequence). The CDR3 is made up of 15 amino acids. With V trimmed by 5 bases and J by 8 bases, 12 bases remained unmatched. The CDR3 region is CASSLRARGRDEQFF. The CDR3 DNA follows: TGTGCCAGTAGTCTCCGGGCGAGGGGGCGGGATGAGCAGTTCTTC.

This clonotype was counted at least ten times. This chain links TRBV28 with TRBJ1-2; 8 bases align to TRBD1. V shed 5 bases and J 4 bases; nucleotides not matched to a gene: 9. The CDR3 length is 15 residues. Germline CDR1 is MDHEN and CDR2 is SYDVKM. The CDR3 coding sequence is TGTGCCAGCAGTACAGGGGGAGATCGGGGCTATGGCTACACCTTC. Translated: CASSTGGDRGYGYTF.

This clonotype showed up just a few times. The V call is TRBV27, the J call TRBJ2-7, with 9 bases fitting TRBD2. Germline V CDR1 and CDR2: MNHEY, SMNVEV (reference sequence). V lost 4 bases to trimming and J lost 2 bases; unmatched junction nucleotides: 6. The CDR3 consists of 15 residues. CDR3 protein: CASSSSLAGAYEQYF. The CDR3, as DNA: TGTGCCAGCAGTTCCTCATTAGCGGGGGCCTACGAGCAGTACTTC.

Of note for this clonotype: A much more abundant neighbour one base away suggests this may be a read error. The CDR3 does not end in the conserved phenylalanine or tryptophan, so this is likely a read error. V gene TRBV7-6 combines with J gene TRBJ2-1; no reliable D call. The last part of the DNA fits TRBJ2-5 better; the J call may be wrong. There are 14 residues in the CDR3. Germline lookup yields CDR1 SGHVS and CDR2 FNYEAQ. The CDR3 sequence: CASSLIGDGETQYL. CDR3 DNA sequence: TGTGCCAGCAGCTTAATAGGTGATGGGGAGACCCAGTACCTC.

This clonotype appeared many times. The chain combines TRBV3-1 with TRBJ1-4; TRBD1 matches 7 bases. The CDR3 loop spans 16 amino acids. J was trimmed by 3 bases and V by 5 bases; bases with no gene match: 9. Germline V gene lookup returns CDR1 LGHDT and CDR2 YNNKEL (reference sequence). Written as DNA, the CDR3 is TGTGCCAGCAGCGACGGACCGGGACAGTCTAATGAAAAACTGTTTTTT. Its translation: CASSDGPGQSNEKLFF.

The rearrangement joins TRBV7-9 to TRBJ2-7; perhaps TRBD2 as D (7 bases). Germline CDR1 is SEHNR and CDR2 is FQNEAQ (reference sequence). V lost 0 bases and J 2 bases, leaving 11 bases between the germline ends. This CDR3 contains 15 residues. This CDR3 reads CASSLAGGGTYEQYF. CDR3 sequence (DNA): TGTGCCAGCAGCTTAGCGGGAGGGGGTACCTACGAGCAGTACTTC. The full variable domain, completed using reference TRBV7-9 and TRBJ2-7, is DTGVSQNPRHKITKRGQNVTFRCDPISEHNRLYWYRQTLGQGPEFLTYFQNEAQLEKSRLLSDRFSAERPKGSFSTLEIQRTEQGDSAMYLCASSLAGGGTYEQYFGPGTRLTVT.

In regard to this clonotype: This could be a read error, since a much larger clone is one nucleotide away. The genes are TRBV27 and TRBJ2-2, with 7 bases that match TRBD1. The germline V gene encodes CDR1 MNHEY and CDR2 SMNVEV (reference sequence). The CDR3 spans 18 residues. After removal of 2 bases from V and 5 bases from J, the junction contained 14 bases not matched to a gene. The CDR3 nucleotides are TGTGCCAGCAGTTTAAGGGGGCGCAGGCTAGGGGGAACCGGGGAGCTGTTTTTT. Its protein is CASSLRGRRLGGTGELFF.